Following are 30 T cell receptor beta chains from one sample sequenced in a study of cytomegalovirus exposure and HLA in healthy donors. The PCR used 60 Vbeta and 13 Jbeta primers. Here immunoSEQ multiplex PCR was the method, and the copy in TCRdb shows in-frame clones only, minus some. The sample yields 100,000 to 150,000 clones, 17% seen once. The sequenced sample was PBMCs. These receptors were obtained from a female donor in good health and CMV-seropositive.

The chain uses TRBV6-6 and TRBJ2-7, with 7 bases identical to TRBD1. The CDR3 loop spans 13 amino acids. V lost 6 bases, J lost 4 bases, and 6 bases stayed unmatched. The germline CDR1 and CDR2 sequences are MNHNY and SVGAGI (reference sequence). CDR3 bases: TGTGCCAGCAGGACAGGGCAACTTTACGAGCAGTACTTC. As protein: CASRTGQLYEQYF.

The chain is built from TRBV5-8 and TRBJ1-3; TRBD1 matches 8 bases. CDR3 size: 16 residues. Trimming took 1 base from V and 0 from J; bases not matched to a gene: 3. Germline assignment: CDR1 SGHTS and CDR2 YDEGEE. Here the CDR3 reads CASSLWTGYSGNTIYF. In nucleotides, the CDR3 is TGTGCCAGCAGCTTGTGGACAGGGTACTCTGGAAACACCATATATTTT.

J is TRBJ1-1 and V is TRBV7-3; D is perhaps TRBD1 (6 bases). With 6 bases removed from V and 2 bases from J, the gap between germline ends came to 10 bases. This CDR3 is 13 amino acids long. Per germline, CDR1 SGHTA and CDR2 FQGTGA. Here the CDR3 DNA reads TGTGCCAGCAGGATACAGGGAAACACTGAAGCTTTCTTT. Its translation: CASRIQGNTEAFF.

Only a few counts were recorded for this clone. The same CDR3 also results from other DNA sequences found in this sample. The rearrangement joins TRBV5-6 to TRBJ2-7; D is ambiguous. V lost 0 bases to trimming and J lost 4 bases, with 5 bases between them. Germline V gene sequence: CDR1 SGHDT, CDR2 YYEEEE. CDR3 size: 12 residues. For the CDR3, the DNA is TGTGCCAGCAGCTTGGGCCAGTACGAGCAGTACTTC. Amino acid sequence: CASSLGQYEQYF. Filled out from reference TRBV5-6 and TRBJ2-7, the complete variable domain reads DAGVTQSPTHLIKTRGQQVTLRCSPKSGHDTVSWYQQALGQGPQFIFQYYEEEERQRGNFPDRFSGHQFPNYSSELNVNALLLGDSALYLCASSLGQYEQYFGPGTRLTVT.

The V call is TRBV4-3, the J call TRBJ2-4; 14 nucleotides align to TRBD2. In germline, CDR1 is LGHNA, CDR2 YSLEER. The junction had 8 bases not matched to a gene; V was cut back by 4 bases and J by 0 bases. The CDR3 has 19 residues. The CDR3 sequence: CASSPRLAGGPEAKNIQYF. The DNA of the CDR3 is TGCGCCAGCAGCCCACGACTAGCGGGGGGGCCGGAAGCCAAAAACATTCAGTACTTC.

This clone has just a few counts. The V and J genes are TRBV5-5 and TRBJ2-7; 13 bases align to TRBD2. Per the germline V gene, CDR1 is SGHKS and CDR2 is YYEKEE (reference sequence). The CDR3 covers 16 residues. Losses at the gene ends were 4 bases for V and 9 bases for J; bases not matched to a gene: 13. In DNA form, the CDR3 reads TGTGCCAGCAGCCGTGACGGACTAGCGGGGGACCAAAGGCAGTACTTC. As protein: CASSRDGLAGDQRQYF.

This clone has a count of ten or more. The CDR3 bases are TGCGCCAGCAGTCCAGCACAGGGCTATGGCTACACCTTC. Its translation: CASSPAQGYGYTF. The V gene is TRBV5-1, the J gene TRBJ1-2; D is possibly TRBD1 (6 bases). Between the trimmed V and J ends, which lost 5 bases and 4 bases, there was a span of 12 bases. CDR3 length: 13 residues. The germline V gene has CDR1 SGHRS and CDR2 YFSETQ.

J is TRBJ1-1 and V is TRBV27; 8 bases match TRBD1. The length of the CDR3 is 15 residues. J gave up 0 bases and V 2 bases, and 2 bases lay outside the gene matches. CDR1 is MNHEY, CDR2 SMNVEV, per germline (reference sequence). DNA for the CDR3: TGTGCCAGCAGTTTAACAGGGGGTCTGAACACTGAAGCTTTCTTT. It yields the protein CASSLTGGLNTEAFF.

The V call is TRBV28, the J call TRBJ1-2, with D perhaps matching TRBD1 (5 bases). Trimming took off 6 bases at V and 4 bases at J, with 12 bases between the two ends. The CDR3 spans 13 residues. Per the germline V gene, CDR1 is MDHEN and CDR2 is SYDVKM. CDR3 sequence (DNA): TGTGCCAGCAGGCCCCAGGGAGGCTATGGCTACACCTTC. Translating it yields CASRPQGGYGYTF.

A few counts support this clone. This chain connects TRBV9 to TRBJ2-2; possibly TRBD1 for D (6 bases). Trimming shortened V by 3 bases and J by 3 bases, and 15 bases separated the two germline ends. Germline values: CDR1 SGDLS, CDR2 YYNGEE. This CDR3 is 16 amino acids long. CDR3 region: CASSARTDSYTGELFF. DNA of the CDR3: TGTGCCAGCAGCGCGAGAACGGACAGCTACACCGGGGAGCTGTTTTTT.

The sample holds a few counts of this clone. The chain couples TRBV9 to TRBJ1-1, with TRBD1 as a possible D gene (6 bases). The V and J ends lost 1 base and 3 bases respectively, with 10 bases between them. CDR1 and CDR2 from the germline V gene are SGDLS and YYNGEE. The CDR3 consists of 14 residues. CDR3 loop: CASSVQGPDTEAFF. The CDR3, as DNA: TGTGCCAGCAGCGTACAGGGGCCGGACACTGAAGCTTTCTTT.

The CDR3, as DNA: TGTGCCAGCAGCCAGACAGGGGCTGGAAACACCATATATTTT. Its protein is CASSQTGAGNTIYF. This sequence joins TRBV6-5 and TRBJ1-3, with 8 bases matching TRBD1. The V and J ends lost 6 bases and 2 bases, in that order; junction bases with no gene match: 3. This CDR3 has 14 amino acids. The germline gives CDR1 MNHEY, CDR2 SVGAGI.

This clone has more than one count but fewer than ten. The rearrangement links TRBV5-1 to TRBJ1-2; TRBD1 might be the D (5 bases). Germline V CDR1 and CDR2: SGHRS, YFSETQ. This CDR3 contains 15 residues. Trimming pared 3 bases from V and 0 bases from J, leaving 12 bases between. DNA of the CDR3: TGCGCCAGCAGCTCACAGGACGCAGCTAACTATGGCTACACCTTC. Protein product: CASSSQDAANYGYTF.

Only a few counts were recorded for this clone. The chain joins TRBV6-6 to TRBJ2-1; 10 bases map to TRBD1. This CDR3 region has 15 residues. With 2 bases clipped from V and 6 bases from J, the junction kept 4 bases outside the gene matches. The germline V gene encodes CDR1 MNHNY and CDR2 SVGAGI (reference sequence). CDR3 coding DNA: TGTGCCAGCAGTTACGTGCGGACAGGGGGCAATGAGCAGTTCTTC. Amino acid sequence: CASSYVRTGGNEQFF.

This clone was detected a few times. This chain connects TRBV28 to TRBJ2-7; TRBD2 agrees at 12 bases. Germline-derived CDR1 and CDR2 are MDHEN and SYDVKM. V was clipped by 3 bases and J by 2 bases; unmatched bases: 2. The CDR3 loop spans 15 amino acids. This CDR3 is CASSFLAGGPYEQYF. CDR3 sequence (DNA): TGTGCCAGCAGTTTTCTAGCGGGGGGGCCCTACGAGCAGTACTTC.

This rearrangement joins TRBV4-1 to TRBJ2-5, with 7 bases identical to TRBD1. This CDR3 comprises 16 residues. Germline V gene sequence: CDR1 MGHRA, CDR2 YSYEKL. V lost 2 bases to trimming and J lost 5 bases; unmatched junction nucleotides: 11. For the CDR3, the DNA is TGCGCCAGCAGCCAAAGCCTCGGGACAGATCGTGAGACCCAGTACTTC. The encoded protein is CASSQSLGTDRETQYF.

This clone turned up a few times. CDR3 DNA: TGCGCCAGCACAAAGGGGGCGCCTCAAGAGACCCAGTACTTC. Translation: CASTKGAPQETQYF. The chain couples TRBV23-1 to TRBJ2-5; 7 bases are shared with TRBD1. TRBV23-1 is an open reading frame whose function is uncertain. The V gene end was trimmed by 7 bases and the J gene end by 2 bases; junction bases not matched to a gene: 7. This CDR3 region has 14 residues.

V gene TRBV30 combines with J gene TRBJ1-6; 11 nucleotides match TRBD1. Per germline, CDR1 GTSNPN and CDR2 SVGIG (reference sequence). Trimming removed 2 bases from V and 9 bases from J; junction bases left unmatched: 6. This CDR3 is built from 15 residues. The CDR3 nucleotides read TGTGCCTGGAGTATACCGGGACAGGGGGGTTCACCCCTCCACTTT. It codes for CAWSIPGQGGSPLHF.

V is TRBV7-9 and J is TRBJ2-7; tentatively, D is TRBD2 (5 bases). The CDR3 has 12 amino acids. V was pared by 10 bases and J by 6 bases, with 16 bases between. The germline CDR1 and CDR2 sequences are SEHNR and FQNEAQ (reference sequence). CDR3 nucleotides: TGTGCCACCTCCGGGGTTCATAGCGAGCAGTACTTC. Translating it yields CATSGVHSEQYF.

The sample holds a few counts of this clone. The chain is built from TRBV19 and TRBJ1-1; D perhaps matches TRBD1 (5 bases). Trimming pared 4 bases from V and 5 bases from J, leaving 17 bases between. This CDR3 region has 15 residues. Per germline, CDR1 LNHDA and CDR2 SQIVND (reference sequence). CDR3 residues: CASSSPVRGVTEAFF. CDR3 in DNA: TGTGCCAGTAGTAGCCCCGTCCGGGGGGTGACTGAAGCTTTCTTT.

This clone was counted only a few times. This chain connects TRBV6-5 to TRBJ1-5, with D tentatively TRBD1 (5 bases). CDR1 and CDR2 (germline): MNHEY, SVGAGI. This CDR3 is built from 12 residues. V lost 10 bases and J 5 bases, leaving 12 bases between the germline ends. The CDR3 loop reads CANHLGDQPQHF. For the CDR3, the DNA is TGTGCCAACCATTTAGGGGATCAGCCCCAGCATTTT.

The rearrangement links TRBV7-2 to TRBJ1-2; TRBD1 aligns across 9 bases. The germline V gene encodes CDR1 SGHTA and CDR2 FQGNSA. J lost 10 bases, V lost 0 bases, and 6 bases had no gene match. The CDR3 loop spans 14 amino acids. The CDR3 bases are TGTGCCAGCAGCTTAGCTAGGGACAGGGTAGTCTACACCTTC. This encodes CASSLARDRVVYTF.

This clone was observed a few times. The chain couples TRBV28 to TRBJ1-6; D is ambiguous. The CDR3 covers 13 residues. Per the germline V gene, CDR1 is MDHEN and CDR2 is SYDVKM. V was clipped by 2 bases and J by 14 bases, with 13 bases between them. The chain's CDR3 is CASSLEVRGSLHF. The CDR3 DNA reads as TGTGCCAGCAGTTTAGAAGTAAGAGGGTCCCTCCACTTT.

This clone was detected a few times. The chain combines TRBV25-1 with TRBJ2-6; 7 nucleotides agree with TRBD1. Germline V CDR1 and CDR2: MGHDK, SYGVNS. There are 15 residues in the CDR3. The junction had 3 bases not matched to a gene; V was cut back by 3 bases and J by 4 bases. DNA for the CDR3: TGTGCCAGCAGTGACACAGGGGTCGGGGCCAACGTCCTGACTTTC. Encoded protein: CASSDTGVGANVLTF.

The V gene is TRBV4-3, the J gene TRBJ1-6; D ambiguous. The length of the CDR3 is 15 residues. Germline CDR1 is LGHNA and CDR2 is YSLEER. Trimming took off 4 bases at V and 9 bases at J, with 16 bases between the two ends. As DNA, the CDR3 is TGCGCCAGCAGCCGCAGAGACGGACTGGGTTCACCCCTCCACTTT. Translation: CASSRRDGLGSPLHF.

The chain has TRBV10-3 and TRBJ1-1; the D gene is possibly TRBD1 (5 bases). This CDR3 comprises 14 residues. Trimming left V 3 bases short and J 6 bases short, with 14 bases between. Germline V lookup: CDR1 ENHRY, CDR2 SYGVKD. The CDR3 nucleotides are TGTGCCATCAGTGATTGGGATAGGGGCCCTGAAGCTTTCTTT. This codes for CAISDWDRGPEAFF.

In its sample, this clone was seen a few times. This chain connects TRBV5-4 to TRBJ2-1, with D hard to call. V was shortened by 0 bases and J by 10 bases, with 5 bases between the two germline ends. The germline V gene has CDR1 SGHNT and CDR2 YYREEE (reference sequence). The CDR3 runs 11 residues. CDR3 DNA: TGTGCCAGCAGCTTGGTGGGCGAGCAGTTCTTC. Protein sequence: CASSLVGEQFF.

This clone turned up a few times. V usage is TRBV4-3 and J usage is TRBJ1-2; no firm D call. The CDR3 spans 16 residues. Germline CDR1 is LGHNA and CDR2 is YSLEER. V was cut by 0 bases and J by 6 bases, with 17 bases left in between. CDR3 sequence (DNA): TGCGCCAGCAGCCAAGACATGGCCCGGGGTTGGGATGGCTACACCTTC. Its protein is CASSQDMARGWDGYTF.

The J gene is TRBJ2-7, the V gene TRBV7-9, with TRBD2 as a possible D gene (6 bases). Germline V lookup: CDR1 SEHNR, CDR2 FQNEAQ (reference sequence). The germline V and J ends were trimmed by 5 bases and 3 bases, with 8 bases remaining between them. There are 12 residues in the CDR3. CDR3 bases: TGTGCCAGCAGCCCAGCGGGCTACGAGCAGTACTTC. As protein: CASSPAGYEQYF.

The chain combines TRBV21-1 with TRBJ2-1; the D segment call TRBD1 is taken from the table without a DNA check. TRBV21-1 corresponds to a pseudogene. This CDR3 contains 11 residues. CDR3 sequence: CAMGQVNEQFF. The CDR3 DNA reads TGTGCCATGGGACAGGTCAATGAGCAGTTCTTC.